Listed here are 32 T cell receptor beta chains from one sample, sequenced in a study of T cell clonality in common variable immunodeficiency. TCRdb's copy holds only in-frame clones and misses some; the assay was immunoSEQ multiplex PCR. In total the sample includes under 65,000 clones, none of them seen once. What was sequenced was peripheral blood mononuclear cells. The receptors stem from a person aged 18 to 75 in good health.

This clone was observed many times. The sequence runs out 3 residues before the end of the CDR3; the remainder is reconstructed from the germline J gene. This chain joins TRBV20-1 and TRBJ1-1, with 8 nucleotides matching TRBD1. Germline CDR1 and CDR2: DFQATT and SNEGSKA (reference sequence). Germline trimming cut 2 bases from V and 5 bases from J; bases unmatched to any gene: 10. This CDR3 is 15 amino acids long. The sequenced part of the CDR3 DNA is TGCAGTGCTAGACGTCCGACAGGGGAGGATACTGAA. It yields the protein CSARRPTGEDTE. The entire CDR3 sequence reads CSARRPTGEDTEAFF.

This clone came up many times. The observed sequence ends 3 residues before the CDR3 terminus, with the missing tail filled in from the germline J gene. The V and J genes are TRBV6-2 or TRBV6-3 and TRBJ1-6; TRBD1 agrees at 8 bases. Germline V lookup: CDR1 MNHEY, CDR2 SVGEGT. This CDR3 is built from 14 residues. V lost 6 bases, J lost 7 bases, and 5 bases stayed unmatched. The CDR3 sequence is CASSWGQVNSPLHF. The sequenced part of the CDR3 DNA is TGTGCCAGCAGCTGGGGACAGGTCAATTCACCC.

This clone was recorded many times. Read coverage stops 3 residues before the CDR3 terminus; the germline J gene supplies the remainder. The chain recombines TRBV7-9 with TRBJ1-4; D gene uncertain. V gave up 6 bases and J gave up 8 bases, with 16 bases separating them. CDR3 length: 14 residues. The germline CDR1 and CDR2 sequences are SEHNR and FQNEAQ (reference sequence). This CDR3 is CASRLLMKGEKLFF. The CDR3 bases that were read are TGTGCCAGCAGACTCCTAATGAAGGGCGAAAAA.

This clone was detected many times. The CDR3 goes on 3 residues after the read ends, and that part is filled in from the germline J gene. V and J are TRBV11-2 and TRBJ1-2, with 8 positions matching TRBD1. The CDR3 runs to 15 residues. V shed 2 bases and J 4 bases; nucleotides not matched to a gene: 6. CDR1 and CDR2 from the germline V gene are SGHAT and FQNNGV. The sequenced CDR3 bases are TGTGCCAGCAGCTTACTAGGGGGACAGGCCTATGGC. Translating it yields CASSLLGGQAYG. The whole CDR3 region reads CASSLLGGQAYGYTF. The entire variable domain, with the rest obtained from reference TRBV11-2 and TRBJ1-2, is as follows: EAGVAQSPRYKIIEKRQSVAFWCNPISGHATLYWYQQILGQGPKLLIQFQNNGVVDDSQLPKDRFSAERLKGVDSTLKIQPAKLEDSAVYLCASSLLGGQAYGYTFGSGTRLTVV.

This clone was recorded at least ten times. Sequencing ends 3 residues short of the CDR3 end; the germline J gene provides the rest. The chain uses TRBV29-1 and TRBJ2-5, with TRBD1 as a possible D gene (5 bases). From germline, CDR1 is SQVTM and CDR2 ANQGSEA. Between the trimmed V and J ends, which lost 4 bases and 4 bases, there was a span of 19 bases. This CDR3 has 15 residues. CDR3 bases read: TGCAGCGTTGGGGCCTTGGGGCAGGACGGAGAGACC. This gives the protein CSVGALGQDGET. The CDR3 as a whole reads CSVGALGQDGETQYF. Combining the CDR3 with reference TRBV29-1 and TRBJ2-5 gives the whole variable domain SAVISQKPSRDICQRGTSLTIQCQVDSQVTMMFWYRQQPGQSLTLIATANQGSEATYESGFVIDKFPISRPNLTFSTLTVSNMSPEDSSIYLCSVGALGQDGETQYFGPGTRLLVL.

This clone was counted ten times or more. The read ends 3 residues shy of where the CDR3 ends; the end is completed using the germline J gene. The genes are TRBV20-1 and TRBJ2-2, with D possibly being TRBD2 (6 bases). Germline assignment: CDR1 DFQATT and CDR2 SNEGSKA (reference sequence). The length of the CDR3 is 13 residues. Deletions cut 3 bases from V and 3 bases from J, with 8 bases between. CDR3 region: CSARGLHTGELFF. The part of the CDR3 DNA that was read is TGCAGTGCTAGGGGACTGCACACCGGGGAG.

This clone was detected many times. The CDR3 extends 3 residues past the end of the read, so its final part is completed from the germline J gene. The chain carries TRBV11-3 and TRBJ2-3; no reliable D call. The germline V and J ends were trimmed by 5 bases and 3 bases, with 15 bases remaining between them. Germline V lookup: CDR1 SGHNT, CDR2 YENEEA. The CDR3 has 15 residues. The CDR3 loop reads CASSRTGLLTDTQYF. Incomplete CDR3 DNA: TGTGCCAGCAGCCGAACGGGTCTCCTAACAGATACG. Looking up the rest from reference TRBV11-3 and TRBJ2-3 gives the full variable domain: EAGVVQSPRYKIIEKKQPVAFWCNPISGHNTLYWYLQNLGQGPELLIRYENEEAVDDSQLPKDRFSAERLKGVDSTLKIQPAELGDSAVYLCASSRTGLLTDTQYFGPGTRLTVL.

This clone was observed at least ten times. The read gets to within 3 residues of the CDR3 end, and the germline J gene fills in the rest. The chain is built from TRBV5-4 and TRBJ1-4, with 7 bases lining up with TRBD1. Germline CDR1 and CDR2: SGHNT and YYREEE (reference sequence). V lost 3 bases and J lost 8; bases outside the gene matches: 7. The CDR3 contains 14 residues. The CDR3 loop reads CASSSLDRDEKLFF. Partial CDR3 DNA: TGTGCCAGCAGCTCGCTAGACAGGGACGAAAAA.

In the case of this clone: From the germline J gene comes the end of the CDR3, since the read stops 3 residues before it. The V gene is TRBV7-9, the J gene TRBJ1-2; D is perhaps TRBD1 (5 bases). This CDR3 region has 13 residues. The germline V gene encodes CDR1 SEHNR and CDR2 FQNEAQ (reference sequence). V gave up 4 bases and J gave up 6 bases, with 12 bases separating them. The part of the CDR3 DNA that was read is TGTGCCAGCAGCTACGGGACTTTCAATGGC. This encodes CASSYGTFNG. The CDR3 reads in full as CASSYGTFNGYTF.

This clone was seen many times. The read gets to within 3 residues of the CDR3 end, and the germline J gene fills in the rest. The genes are TRBV19 and TRBJ2-3, with 8 positions matching TRBD2. This CDR3 region has 16 residues. Germline V gives CDR1 LNHDA, CDR2 SQIVND (reference sequence). V lost 6 bases to trimming and J lost 1 base; unmatched junction nucleotides: 9. The part of the CDR3 DNA that was read is TGTGCCAGTAGCGGGGGGGCAACGTCTGGCACAGATACG. Translating it yields CASSGGATSGTDT. In full, the CDR3 is CASSGGATSGTDTQYF. The variable domain in full, with the rest retrieved from reference TRBV19 and TRBJ2-3, is DGGITQSPKYLFRKEGQNVTLSCEQNLNHDAMYWYRQDPGQGLRLIYYSQIVNDFQKGDIAEGYSVSREKKESFPLTVTSAQKNPTAFYLCASSGGATSGTDTQYFGPGTRLTVL.

Ten or more counts support this clone. The read gets to within 3 residues of the CDR3 end, and the germline J gene fills in the rest. The chain links TRBV5-1 to TRBJ2-3, with 7 bases identical to TRBD1. The trim removed 4 bases at V and 7 bases at J, leaving 15 bases unmatched. CDR3 length: 16 amino acids. Germline CDR1 reads SGHRS; CDR2 reads YFSETQ. The CDR3 sequence is CASSVGADRAPHTQYF. The CDR3 DNA, read in part, is TGCGCCAGCAGCGTAGGGGCCGACAGGGCCCCTCATACG.

As to this clone: The read falls 3 residues short of the CDR3 end, and the missing part is taken from the germline J gene. V and J are TRBV19 and TRBJ2-2; D is unresolved. This CDR3 has 16 residues. CDR1 and CDR2 (germline): LNHDA, SQIVND (reference sequence). CDR3 sequence reads: CASSLILRTTNEKLFF. The covered CDR3 bases are TGTGCCAGTAGTCTAATCCTCAGAACAACTAATGAAAAG.

In this sample, this clone turned up a few times. The CDR3 end lies 3 residues beyond the end of the read and is filled in from the germline J gene. The rearrangement joins TRBV19 to TRBJ1-2; D is unclear. The CDR3 spans 11 residues. CDR1 is LNHDA, CDR2 SQIVND, per germline (reference sequence). The CDR3 reads CASSISGDYTF. The covered CDR3 bases are TGTGCCAGTAGTATTAGTGGTGAC.

This clone came up many times. The read ends 3 residues early relative to the CDR3; the germline J gene fills the gap. The chain links TRBV4-2 to TRBJ1-5; TRBD1 agrees at 8 bases. Germline lookup yields CDR1 LGHNA and CDR2 YNFKEQ. The CDR3 is 17 residues long. Trimming took 4 bases from V and 2 from J; bases not matched to a gene: 10. CDR3 bases read: TGTGCCAGCAGCCTTAGACAGGGGAGTATGGGCAATCAGCCC. It specifies CASSLRQGSMGNQP. The full CDR3 sequence reads CASSLRQGSMGNQPQHF.

This clone was observed many times. With the read ending 3 residues before the CDR3 end, the germline J gene is used to fill in that end. This chain connects TRBV5-6 to TRBJ2-5, with D tentatively TRBD1 (5 bases). Trimming shortened V by 0 bases and J by 1 base, and 10 bases separated the two germline ends. Germline CDR1 is SGHDT and CDR2 is YYEEEE. The CDR3 has 15 amino acids. The CDR3: CASSLVGHLQETQYF. The sequenced part of the CDR3 DNA is TGTGCCAGCAGCTTGGTCGGACACCTCCAAGAGACC.

Ten or more counts support this clone. The junction differs from germline at one of its ends, possibly a read error. The read terminates 3 residues ahead of where the CDR3 ends, so the germline J gene completes it. The rearrangement links TRBV20-1 to TRBJ2-3; 8 bases line up with TRBD1. Germline CDR1 and CDR2: DFQATT and SNEGSKA (reference sequence). CDR3 size: 13 residues. The CDR3 bases that were read are TGCAGTGCTGGGAAGGGACAGGCAGAGACG. Translating it yields CSAGKGQAET. The complete CDR3 reads CSAGKGQAETQYF.

This clone was recorded at least ten times. The DNA ends 3 residues before the CDR3 does, and the rest of the CDR3 is filled in from the germline J gene. The J gene is TRBJ1-6, the V gene TRBV6-1; weak D call: TRBD1 (6 bases). The CDR3 runs to 18 residues. V was shortened by 1 base and J by 8 bases, with 21 bases between the two germline ends. CDR1 and CDR2 from the germline V gene are MNHNS and SASEGT. CDR3 DNA (partial): TGTGCCAGCAGTGAAGGCGGGGGGCGCCCCCTTACTTATTCACCC. Its protein product is CASSEGGGRPLTYSP. The CDR3 as a whole reads CASSEGGGRPLTYSPLHF.

In this sample, this clone turned up many times. The DNA ends 3 residues before the CDR3 does, and the rest of the CDR3 is filled in from the germline J gene. The chain combines TRBV19 with TRBJ2-4, with a possible D match to TRBD2 (6 bases). Germline V CDR1 and CDR2: LNHDA, SQIVND (reference sequence). The CDR3 length is 14 residues. Deletions cut 6 bases from V and 0 bases from J, with 9 bases between. Incomplete CDR3 DNA: TGTGCCAGTAGCCTGGGACTAGCCAAAAACATT. It yields the protein CASSLGLAKNI. The entire CDR3 reads CASSLGLAKNIQYF.

This clone was counted many times. The CDR3 end is not reached by the read, which stops 3 residues before it; the germline J gene fills it in. The chain is built from TRBV5-1 and TRBJ1-2; TRBD1 might be the D (5 bases). The germline V gene encodes CDR1 SGHRS and CDR2 YFSETQ. The CDR3 spans 14 residues. V gave up 7 bases and J gave up 5 bases, with 18 bases separating them. The chain's CDR3 is CASGNRFSFYGYTF. The DNA read from the CDR3 is TGCGCCAGCGGAAACAGGTTTTCGTTTTATGGC.

This clone was seen more than once but under ten times. The read terminates 3 residues before the CDR3 end, so the remaining end is supplied by the germline J gene. This chain connects TRBV11-2 to TRBJ2-5; D remains ambiguous. Trimming pared 2 bases from V and 2 bases from J, leaving 6 bases between. Germline V gene data show CDR1 as SGHAT and CDR2 as FQNNGV. CDR3 length equals 13 residues. CDR3 DNA (partial): TGTGCCAGCAGCTTAAGTCGGCAAGAGACC. Encoded protein: CASSLSRQET. The full CDR3 protein reads CASSLSRQETQYF.

This clone was counted ten times or more. The read halts 3 residues ahead of the CDR3 end, with the missing end drawn from the germline J gene. V gene TRBV11-2 combines with J gene TRBJ2-3; possible D gene TRBD1, 5 bases. Trimming shortened V by 5 bases and J by 6 bases, and 12 bases separated the two germline ends. Germline V gene lookup returns CDR1 SGHAT and CDR2 FQNNGV. CDR3 length: 13 residues. CDR3 DNA, as far as it was read: TGTGCCAGCAGCGAAGACAGAGCGGATACG. Translation: CASSEDRADT. The complete CDR3 reads CASSEDRADTQYF.

This clone was detected many times. Read coverage stops 3 residues before the CDR3 terminus; the germline J gene supplies the remainder. The V call is TRBV29-1, the J call TRBJ2-1; TRBD1 agrees at 9 bases. With 4 bases clipped from V and 4 bases from J, the junction kept 2 bases outside the gene matches. The V gene's germline CDR1 is SQVTM and CDR2 ANQGSEA. The CDR3 is 13 amino acids. CDR3 DNA (partial): TGCAGCGTTGGGGACAGGGCGTACAATGAG. Translated, it gives CSVGDRAYNE. The entire CDR3 is CSVGDRAYNEQFF.

In its sample, this clone was seen many times. The missing CDR3 end, 3 residues past where the read stops, is filled in from the germline J gene. The genes are TRBV5-1 and TRBJ1-5; tentatively, D is TRBD1 (6 bases). The CDR3 contains 13 residues. The V end lost 4 bases, the J end lost 9 bases, and 14 bases lay between the germline ends. The V gene's germline CDR1 is SGHRS and CDR2 YFSETQ. Partial CDR3 DNA: TGCGCCAGCAGCCGAGGGGGGGAAGGGCCC. This translates into CASSRGGEGP. The whole CDR3 region reads CASSRGGEGPQHF.

On this clone itself: The read gets to within 3 residues of the CDR3 end, and the germline J gene fills in the rest. V is TRBV25-1 and J is TRBJ2-5; 10 bases agree with TRBD2. The germline gives CDR1 MGHDK, CDR2 SYGVNS. Losses at the gene ends were 6 bases for V and 5 bases for J; bases not matched to a gene: 6. The CDR3 is 14 residues long. CDR3 DNA (partial): TGTGCCAGCAGGGGACTAGCGCTAGGGGAGACC. Encoded protein: CASRGLALGET. The complete CDR3 reads CASRGLALGETQYF.

This clone was found a few times. The part of the CDR3 DNA that was read is TGTGCCAGTATGATTGGACAGGGACTAAATCAGCCC. It specifies CASMIGQGLNQP. The entire CDR3 is CASMIGQGLNQPQHF. The rearrangement links TRBV19 to TRBJ1-5, with TRBD1 matching 8 bases. The read ends 3 residues shy of where the CDR3 ends; the end is completed using the germline J gene. Losses at the gene ends were 7 bases for V and 4 bases for J; bases not matched to a gene: 9. This CDR3 is 15 amino acids long. CDR1 and CDR2 from the germline V gene are LNHDA and SQIVND (reference sequence).

Many counts were recorded for this clone. The read falls 3 residues short of the CDR3 end, and the missing part is taken from the germline J gene. The chain joins TRBV7-9 to TRBJ1-1; the match to TRBD1 covers 10 bases. After removal of 1 base from V and 4 bases from J, the junction contained 3 bases not matched to a gene. Germline CDR1 SEHNR, CDR2 FQNEAQ (reference sequence). The CDR3 runs 15 residues. The CDR3 protein is CASSLVGTGATEAFF. The sequenced part of the CDR3 DNA is TGTGCCAGCAGCTTAGTGGGGACAGGGGCCACTGAA.

There are many counts of this clone. The sequenced fragment ends 3 residues before the CDR3 boundary, so the rest is inferred from the germline J gene. V is TRBV10-3 and J is TRBJ1-4; D unresolved. In germline, CDR1 is ENHRY, CDR2 SYGVKD. The CDR3 loop spans 12 amino acids. Trimming stripped 10 bases from V and 5 bases from J, with 11 bases between. The chain's CDR3 is CATRSTNEKLFF. The CDR3 bases that were read are TGTGCCACTCGGTCCACGAATGAAAAA.

For this clone: The read is 3 residues too short to cover the CDR3 end, so that end is filled in from the germline J gene. The chain recombines TRBV19 with TRBJ1-5; no firm D call. V lost 10 bases to trimming and J lost 2 bases, with 15 bases between them. The CDR3 is made up of 14 amino acids. CDR1 is LNHDA and CDR2 is SQIVND in the germline V gene (reference sequence). CDR3 DNA (partial): TGTGCCACTTCACTCATGAGGGGCAATCAGCCC. Translated: CATSLMRGNQP. The full-length CDR3 reads as CATSLMRGNQPQHF.

This clone occurred many times. The sequence runs out 3 residues before the end of the CDR3; the remainder is reconstructed from the germline J gene. V usage is TRBV20-1 and J usage is TRBJ2-2, with D possibly being TRBD2 (6 bases). From germline, CDR1 is DFQATT and CDR2 SNEGSKA (reference sequence). This CDR3 comprises 14 residues. The chain's CDR3 is CSARAGLMNEKLFF. Incomplete CDR3 DNA: TGCAGTGCTAGGGCGGGGTTAATGAATGAAAAG.

This clone was found many times. Sequencing ends 3 residues short of the CDR3 end; the germline J gene provides the rest. The chain employs TRBV20-1 and TRBJ2-3; 7 nucleotides align to TRBD2. The trim removed 6 bases at V and 5 bases at J, leaving 14 bases unmatched. CDR1 is DFQATT, CDR2 SNEGSKA, per germline (reference sequence). The length of the CDR3 is 15 residues. The CDR3 reads CSAKFSSGRRDTQYF. The CDR3 bases that were read are TGCAGTGCAAAGTTTTCTAGCGGTAGGCGAGATACG.

Comments on this clone: Just one base apart from a much larger clone, this may be a read error. Coverage ceases 3 residues before the CDR3 finishes, and the germline J gene fills in the end. The V gene is TRBV7-2, the J gene TRBJ2-4; 8 positions agree with TRBD1. CDR1 is SGHTA and CDR2 is FQGNSA in the germline V gene. CDR3 length equals 15 residues. The CDR3 spells CASSPRTGLNQPQYF. CDR3 DNA (partial): TGTGCCAGCAGCCCAAGGACAGGGCTTAATCAGCCT.

Concerning this clone itself: A read error may explain this, as a much larger clone is one base away. The read stops 3 residues short of the end of the CDR3; the missing end is completed from the germline J gene. The chain is built from TRBV5-4 and TRBJ2-5, with 12 positions matching TRBD2. The J segment lost 5 bases and the V segment lost 1 base, leaving 0 bases of the junction unmatched. The CDR3 is 14 amino acids. Germline CDR1 and CDR2: SGHNT and YYREEE (reference sequence). The CDR3: CASSLTSGGETQYF. CDR3 DNA, as far as it was read: TGTGCCAGCAGCTTGACTAGCGGGGGGGAGACC.